This T cell receptor beta chain was identified during a study of beta chain features in type 1 diabetes. Study conclusions and caveats: It was possible that PCR favored shorter templates, equally so in patients and controls. Within each of all four CD4+ subsets, Type 1 diabetes patients had TCRB CDR3s that were moderately but significantly shorter.

The investigators reverse transcribed all of the isolated RNA, so they sequenced expressed TCRB transcripts. Read counts averaged around 3.6 million for samples of naive, central memory and regulatory T cells. Profiled with immunoSEQ multiplex PCR; TCRdb holds only in-frame clones, not every one. The table records 500,000 to 650,000 clones, 12% of them present only once. To note about this clone: Its cognate antigen is unknown.

The specimen was naive CD4+ T cells from blood. The sequence derives from a young man with type 1 diabetes.

CDR3 residues: CASRTPGANEKLFF. CDR3 DNA: TGTGCCAGCAGAACTCCTGGAGCTAATGAAAAACTGTTTTTT. The chain links TRBV27 to TRBJ1-4; D is ambiguous. The V end was cut by 6 bases, the J end by 3 bases, with 11 bases between. Germline-derived CDR1 and CDR2 are MNHEY and SMNVEV (reference sequence). The CDR3 consists of 14 residues.